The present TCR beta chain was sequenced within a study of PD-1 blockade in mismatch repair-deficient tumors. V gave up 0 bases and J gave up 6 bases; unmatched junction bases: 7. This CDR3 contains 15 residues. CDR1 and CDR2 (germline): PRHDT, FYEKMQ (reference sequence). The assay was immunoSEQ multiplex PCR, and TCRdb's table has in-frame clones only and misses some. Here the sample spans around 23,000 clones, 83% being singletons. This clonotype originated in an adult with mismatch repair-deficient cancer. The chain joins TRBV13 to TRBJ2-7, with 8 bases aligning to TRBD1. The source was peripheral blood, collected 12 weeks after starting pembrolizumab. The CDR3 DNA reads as TGTGCCAGCAGCTTAGGCGGGGGACAGGTTTCCGAGCAGTACTTC. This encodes CASSLGGGQVSEQYF. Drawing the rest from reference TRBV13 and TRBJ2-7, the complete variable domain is AAGVIQSPRHLIKEKRETATLKCYPIPRHDTVYWYQQGPGQDPQFLISFYEKMQSDKGSIPDRFSAQQFSDYHSELNMSSLELGDSALYFCASSLGGGQVSEQYFGPGTRLTVT.